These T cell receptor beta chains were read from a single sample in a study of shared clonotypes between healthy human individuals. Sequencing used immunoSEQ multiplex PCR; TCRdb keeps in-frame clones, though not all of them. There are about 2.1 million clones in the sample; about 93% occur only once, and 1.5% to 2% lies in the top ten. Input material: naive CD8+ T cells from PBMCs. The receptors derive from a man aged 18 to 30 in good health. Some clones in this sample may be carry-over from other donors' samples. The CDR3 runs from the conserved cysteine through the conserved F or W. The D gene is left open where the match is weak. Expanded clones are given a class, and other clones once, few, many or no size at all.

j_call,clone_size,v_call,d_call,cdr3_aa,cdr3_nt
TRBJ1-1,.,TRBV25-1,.,CASGRRRGTEAFF,TGTGCCAGCGGACGTCGTCGGGGCACTGAAGCTTTCTTT
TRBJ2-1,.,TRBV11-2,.,CASSPAAGNYNEQFF,TGTGCCAGCAGCCCAGCGGCGGGAAACTACAATGAGCAGTTCTTC
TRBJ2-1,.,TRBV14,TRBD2,CASSQIAGPYNEQFF,TGTGCCAGCAGCCAGATAGCGGGTCCCTACAATGAGCAGTTCTTC
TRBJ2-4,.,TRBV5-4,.,CASSLYPSGLHIQYF,TGTGCCAGCAGCTTGTACCCTAGTGGTTTGCACATTCAGTACTTC
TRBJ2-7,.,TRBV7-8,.,CASSFSSYEQYF,TGTGCCAGCAGCTTCTCCTCCTACGAGCAGTACTTC
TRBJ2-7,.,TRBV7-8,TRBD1,CASSLQGKAYEQYF,TGTGCCAGCAGCCTACAGGGGAAGGCCTACGAGCAGTACTTC
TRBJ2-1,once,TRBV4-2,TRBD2,CASSQVTSGRANEQFF,TGTGCCAGCAGCCAAGTGACTAGCGGGAGGGCCAATGAGCAGTTCTTC
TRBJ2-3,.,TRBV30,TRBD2,CAWGEWGGRNTDTQYF,TGTGCCTGGGGGGAGTGGGGCGGGAGGAACACAGATACGCAGTATTTT
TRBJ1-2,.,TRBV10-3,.,CAILSGKKDGYTF,TGTGCCATCTTGTCCGGGAAGAAGGATGGCTACACCTTC
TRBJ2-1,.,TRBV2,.,CAIYGREGGEQFF,TGTGCCATATACGGCAGGGAAGGAGGTGAGCAGTTCTTC
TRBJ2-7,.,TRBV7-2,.,CASSSSPRIYEQYF,TGTGCCAGCAGCTCATCCCCGAGGATTTACGAGCAGTACTTC
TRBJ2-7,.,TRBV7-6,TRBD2,CASSLVSGGTYEQYF,TGTGCCAGCAGCTTAGTTAGCGGGGGAACCTACGAGCAGTACTTC
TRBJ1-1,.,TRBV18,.,CASSPSRGGGTEAFF,TGTGCCAGCTCCCCCTCCCGTGGGGGGGGTACTGAAGCTTTCTTT
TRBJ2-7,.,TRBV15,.,CATSLWDDSYEQYF,TGTGCCACCAGCCTCTGGGACGACTCCTACGAGCAGTACTTC
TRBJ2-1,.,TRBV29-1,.,CSVARSGHEQFF,TGCAGCGTTGCCCGATCGGGACATGAGCAGTTCTTC
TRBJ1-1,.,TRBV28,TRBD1,CASSLTGVGTEAFF,TGTGCCAGCAGTTTGACAGGGGTGGGCACTGAAGCTTTCTTT
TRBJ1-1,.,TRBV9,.,CASSVGQTKNTEAFF,TGTGCCAGCAGCGTAGGTCAGACAAAGAACACTGAAGCTTTCTTT
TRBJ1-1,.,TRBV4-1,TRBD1,CASSYLPGGNTEAFF,TGCGCCAGCAGCTATCTCCCAGGGGGGAACACTGAAGCTTTCTTT
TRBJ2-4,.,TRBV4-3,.,CASSQDQEDIQYF,TGCGCCAGCAGCCAAGACCAGGAGGACATTCAGTACTTC
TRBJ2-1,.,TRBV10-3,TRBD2,CAISESGETYNEQFF,TGTGCCATCAGTGAGAGCGGGGAGACTTACAATGAGCAGTTCTTC
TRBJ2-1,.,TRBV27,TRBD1,CASSLTPLDRVNSNEQFF,TGTGCCAGCAGTTTAACCCCTCTGGACAGGGTAAATAGTAATGAGCAGTTCTTC
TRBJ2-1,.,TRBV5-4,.,CASSLVGVTEQFF,TGTGCCAGCAGCTTGGTGGGGGTCACTGAGCAGTTCTTC
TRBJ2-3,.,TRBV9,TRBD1,CASSATGATPWDTQYF,TGTGCCAGCAGCGCCACAGGGGCCACCCCCTGGGATACGCAGTATTTT
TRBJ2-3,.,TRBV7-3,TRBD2,CASSPGLAGPDTQYF,TGTGCCAGCAGCCCGGGACTAGCGGGACCAGATACGCAGTATTTT
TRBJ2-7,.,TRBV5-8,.,CASSPLRDPFYEQYF,TGTGCCAGCAGCCCTCTGCGGGACCCGTTCTACGAGCAGTACTTC
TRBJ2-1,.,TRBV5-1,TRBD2,CASSFWWTGGSADNEQFF,TGCGCCAGCAGCTTCTGGTGGACCGGGGGGAGCGCGGACAATGAGCAGTTCTTC
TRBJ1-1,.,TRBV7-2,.,CARQIDAGGTEAFF,TGTGCCAGACAAATAGATGCGGGGGGCACTGAAGCTTTCTTT
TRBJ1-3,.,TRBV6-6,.,CASSWTDEGGNTIYF,TGTGCCAGCAGTTGGACGGACGAAGGGGGAAACACCATATATTTT
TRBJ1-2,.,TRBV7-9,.,CASSSVGLHYGYTF,TGTGCCAGCAGCTCGGTGGGTTTGCACTATGGCTACACCTTC
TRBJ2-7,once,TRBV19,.,CASSYTDGRLGEQYF,TGTGCCAGTAGTTATACCGACGGGAGACTGGGCGAGCAGTACTTC
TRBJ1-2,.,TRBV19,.,CASSLQSYGYTF,TGTGCCAGTAGTCTCCAATCCTATGGCTACACCTTC
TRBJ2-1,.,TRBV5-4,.,CASSLGFYNEQFF,TGTGCCAGCAGCTTGGGATTTTACAATGAGCAGTTCTTC
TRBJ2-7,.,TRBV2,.,CASFKPQTGYEQYF,TGTGCCAGTTTCAAGCCTCAGACAGGCTACGAGCAGTACTTC
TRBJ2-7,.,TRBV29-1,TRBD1,CSVRDRGLEQYF,TGCAGCGTTAGGGACAGGGGGCTCGAGCAGTACTTC
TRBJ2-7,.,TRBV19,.,CASLGTDTREQYF,TGTGCCAGTCTGGGCACAGACACGCGGGAGCAGTACTTC
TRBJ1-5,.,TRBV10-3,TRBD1,CAIGDRERADQPQHF,TGTGCCATCGGTGACAGGGAGCGGGCGGACCAGCCCCAGCATTTT
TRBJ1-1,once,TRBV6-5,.,CASSQGPGNTEAFF,TGTGCCAGCAGCCAGGGCCCGGGGAACACTGAAGCTTTCTTT
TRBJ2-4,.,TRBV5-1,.,CASSFGTLIAKNIQYF,TGCGCCAGCAGCTTTGGGACACTAATAGCCAAAAACATTCAGTACTTC
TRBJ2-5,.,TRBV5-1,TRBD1,CASSLDRGQGETQYF,TGCGCCAGCAGCTTGGACAGGGGGCAAGGAGAGACCCAGTACTTC
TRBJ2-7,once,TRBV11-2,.,CASSSPGHGTYEQYF,TGTGCCAGCAGCTCTCCGGGACACGGGACCTACGAGCAGTACTTC
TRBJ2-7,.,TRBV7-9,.,CASSFSSGDGEQYF,TGTGCCAGCAGCTTCAGTTCGGGAGACGGCGAGCAGTACTTC
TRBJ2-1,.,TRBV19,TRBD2,CASSITSGPYNEQFF,TGTGCCAGTAGTATTACTAGCGGGCCCTACAATGAGCAGTTCTTC
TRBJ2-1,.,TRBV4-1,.,CASSGRGGVGSYNEQFF,TGCGCCAGCAGCGGGAGGGGGGGAGTAGGCTCCTACAATGAGCAGTTCTTC
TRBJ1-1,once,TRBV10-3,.,CATRRDGGTEAFF,TGTGCCACCCGAAGGGATGGGGGGACTGAAGCTTTCTTT
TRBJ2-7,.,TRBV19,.,CASTTLPGRGHTYEQYF,TGTGCCAGCACCACTTTGCCGGGGAGGGGGCACACCTACGAGCAGTACTTC
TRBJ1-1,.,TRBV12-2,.,CASRLAIGTEAFF,TGTGCAAGTCGCTTAGCTATAGGCACTGAAGCTTTCTTT
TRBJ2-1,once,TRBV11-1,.,CASSSVGFWGRNEQFF,TGTGCCAGCAGCTCCGTTGGGTTTTGGGGACGGAATGAGCAGTTCTTC
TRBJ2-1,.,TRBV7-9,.,CASSLARAEEQFF,TGTGCCAGCAGCTTAGCTCGGGCAGAAGAGCAGTTCTTC
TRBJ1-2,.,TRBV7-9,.,CASRTAAGYTF,TGTGCCAGCCGGACCGCCGCCGGCTACACCTTC
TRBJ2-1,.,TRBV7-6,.,CASSLVWGADYNEQFF,TGTGCCAGCAGCTTAGTTTGGGGGGCGGATTACAATGAGCAGTTCTTC
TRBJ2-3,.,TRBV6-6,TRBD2,CASSYSSGSPDTQYF,TGTGCCAGCAGTTACTCGAGCGGGAGCCCAGATACGCAGTATTTT
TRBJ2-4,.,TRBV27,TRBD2,CASSDSGRGLKNIQYF,TGTGCCAGCAGTGACAGCGGGAGGGGACTCAAAAACATTCAGTACTTC
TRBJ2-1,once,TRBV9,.,CASSVDRGNSYNEQFF,TGTGCCAGCAGCGTAGATCGCGGGAACTCCTACAATGAGCAGTTCTTC
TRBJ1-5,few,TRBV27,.,CASSLRGPSNQPQHF,TGTGCCAGCAGTTTAAGGGGTCCTAGCAATCAGCCCCAGCATTTT
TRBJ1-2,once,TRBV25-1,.,CASSESGWRAGYGYTF,TGTGCCAGCAGTGAGTCGGGTTGGCGGGCTGGCTATGGCTACACCTTC
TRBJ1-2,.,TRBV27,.,CASSALPGLVYTF,TGTGCCAGCAGCGCACTTCCGGGCCTGGTTTACACCTTC
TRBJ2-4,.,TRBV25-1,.,CASSERGEGGHIQYF,TGTGCCAGCAGTGAAAGGGGGGAGGGTGGTCACATTCAGTACTTC
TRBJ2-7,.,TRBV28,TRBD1,CASSPGDRNSYEQYF,TGTGCCAGCAGTCCGGGGGACAGGAACTCCTACGAGCAGTACTTC
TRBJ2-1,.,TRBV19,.,CASSMVWASSYNEQFF,TGTGCCAGTAGTATGGTCTGGGCTAGCTCCTACAATGAGCAGTTCTTC
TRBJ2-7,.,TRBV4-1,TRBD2,CASSQEGGRRLAGYEQYF,TGCGCCAGCAGCCAAGAGGGGGGTAGGAGACTAGCGGGGTACGAGCAGTACTTC